Listed below are T cell receptor beta chains from one sample, sequenced in a study of T cells in tuberculosis. This table comes from immunoSEQ multiplex PCR, and its TCRdb copy is limited to in-frame clones, with some not included. This sample has 20,000 to 25,000 clones, with approximately 90% found just once. Sequenced: PBMCs. The receptors stem from a donor aged 10 to 29 with latent tuberculosis or without tuberculosis infection. Each CDR3 is given without its conserved first and last residue. Fields, in order: CDR3 length, V gene, J gene, CDR3 protein.

11,TRBV5-4,TRBJ2-7,AISTSPQGEQY
10,TRBV2,TRBJ2-1,ASRRVGNEQF
13,TRBV6-1,TRBJ2-1,ASRPGLAGGPEQF
12,TRBV2,TRBJ1-1,ASSLSVKNTEAF
13,TRBV19,TRBJ1-5,ASSTKGGSNQPQH
11,TRBV29-1,TRBJ2-5,SVVFQGGETQY
12,TRBV5-1,TRBJ1-1,ASSLDLGNTEAF
10,TRBV2,TRBJ2-5,ASSASQETQY
15,TRBV27,TRBJ2-7,ASSWGSGGGSSYEQY
10,TRBV30,TRBJ1-5,ALSQGTQPQH
12,TRBV2,TRBJ1-6,ASSEQGQNSPLH
15,TRBV7-2,TRBJ1-4,ASSLDGQGAAKRKLF
12,TRBV4-3,TRBJ1-1,ASSRTVDSAEAF
14,TRBV27,TRBJ1-6,ASSLSSGVVNSPLH
13,TRBV19,TRBJ2-1,ASSIGTGYFNEQF
12,TRBV7-2,TRBJ2-7,ASSLVAGGFGQY
13,TRBV6-5,TRBJ1-3,ASKLTDRSGNTIY
8,TRBV19,TRBJ1-4,ASSGEKLF
10,TRBV5-8,TRBJ1-1,ASSLGLMEAF
12,TRBV5-6,TRBJ2-3,ASSPGLAGGSIH
12,TRBV7-2,TRBJ2-2,ASSLADYTGELF
13,TRBV6-1,TRBJ2-6,ASRAVSSGANVLT
17,TRBV5-1,TRBJ2-5,ASSSTTPGLAGGQETQY
13,TRBV6-5,TRBJ2-7,ASSHEGTGLREQY
13,TRBV9,TRBJ2-2,ASGTAAGPTGELF
13,TRBV7-2,TRBJ1-1,ASSLLGGLNTEAF
13,TRBV5-1,TRBJ2-1,ASSDQGAFYNEQF
12,TRBV19,TRBJ2-4,ASSIGGLKNIQY
13,TRBV9,TRBJ1-3,ASSVELSWQNTIY
11,TRBV5-4,TRBJ2-5,ASGARGKETQY
13,TRBV5-1,TRBJ2-7,ASSFHRVGSFEQY
13,TRBV5-6,TRBJ1-5,ASSTGYYSNQPQH
12,TRBV4-3,TRBJ1-2,ASSQGGGVNGYT
12,TRBV4-3,TRBJ1-1,ASSPHPGDTEAF
13,TRBV15,TRBJ2-7,ATSRDLASSYEQY
16,TRBV9,TRBJ1-4,ASSRSGQGPTGGEKLF
13,TRBV5-4,TRBJ1-1,ASSLARRGRTEAF
14,TRBV5-1,TRBJ2-3,ASSLGGLGDTDTQY
12,TRBV9,TRBJ2-7,ASSGPGLAYEQY
11,TRBV18,TRBJ1-2,ASSPVENYGYT
12,TRBV30,TRBJ2-2,AWRDRTNTGELF
13,TRBV5-1,TRBJ1-4,ASSPEAQLNEKLF
13,TRBV5-1,TRBJ2-5,ASSLVGAGPETQY
12,TRBV19,TRBJ2-7,ASSMTGTFYEQY
12,TRBV5-4,TRBJ1-6,ASSLEQTNSPLH
14,TRBV21-1,TRBJ2-1,ASSNRDRVSYNEQF
15,TRBV19,TRBJ1-5,ASSIGVSGTGYKPQH
13,TRBV7-8,TRBJ1-2,ASRPLQGIGDGYT
12,TRBV9,TRBJ1-2,ASSVQSAGYGYT
13,TRBV25-1,TRBJ2-7,ASSESSGGAHEQY
15,TRBV28,TRBJ1-2,ASSFVRGTKANYGYT